This T cell receptor beta chain appears in the sequencing data of a study of T cell responses to AZD1222 COVID-19 vaccine. This CDR3 spans 15 amino acids. CDR1 and CDR2 from the germline V gene are MNHEY and SMNVEV (reference sequence). The junction had 7 bases not matched to a gene; V was cut back by 3 bases and J by 2 bases. Study findings and constraints: Increased Spike-specific TCR breadth and depth were observed after two AZD1222 doses. It should be noted that donors were predominantly white British and more often female, and clonal diversity was possibly underestimated. Of spike-specific TCRs, nearly half reportedly target regions left unmutated in variants.

Points on this clone: The antigen remains undetermined.

The data were produced by immunoSEQ multiplex PCR, yet TCRdb's version contains in-frame clones alone and is incomplete. Among tens of thousands of clones, approximately 83% were seen once, and the ten largest hold around 17%. Source: peripheral blood, taken on day 0 of AZD1222 vaccination. This rearrangement joins TRBV27 to TRBJ2-7, with 7 positions matching TRBD2. This TCR was recovered from an adult in good health. Here the CDR3 reads CASSLTPGLTYEQYF. Written as DNA, the CDR3 is TGTGCCAGCAGTTTGACACCGGGACTAACCTACGAGCAGTACTTC.